These 26 T cell receptor beta chains came from one sample sequenced in a study of blood T cell repertoires in COVID-19. The method was immunoSEQ multiplex PCR; TCRdb's version includes in-frame clones alone and lacks a portion of them. The sample holds about 59,000 clones, roughly 80% seen once. The sample was peripheral blood. Receptors were obtained from a man older than 75 with acute or convalescent COVID-19.

The chain links TRBV9 to TRBJ2-1; 9 positions agree with TRBD2. V trimming: 4 bases; J trimming: 5 bases; junction bases outside the gene matches: 10. This CDR3 is 16 amino acids long. Germline loops: CDR1 SGDLS, CDR2 YYNGEE. The CDR3 sequence: CASSSRQREAHNEQFF. The CDR3 DNA sequence: TGTGCCAGCAGCTCCCGTCAGCGGGAGGCCCACAATGAGCAGTTCTTC.

The V gene is TRBV2, the J gene TRBJ1-2, with D uncertain. Trimming shortened V by 3 bases and J by 8 bases, and 13 bases separated the two germline ends. The CDR3 consists of 13 residues. Germline CDR1 is SNHLY and CDR2 is FYNNEI. The CDR3 region is CASSEAGLGGYTF. The CDR3 DNA sequence: TGTGCCAGCAGTGAGGCAGGTTTGGGCGGCTACACCTTC.

This clone has just one count. The chain employs TRBV11-3 and TRBJ2-7, with D perhaps matching TRBD2 (5 bases). The CDR3 totals 14 residues. Germline-derived CDR1 and CDR2 are SGHNT and YENEEA. The V end was cut by 6 bases, the J end by 3 bases, with 15 bases between. CDR3 region: CASSPARDNYEQYF. As DNA, the CDR3 is TGTGCCAGCAGTCCCGCCCGGGATAACTACGAGCAGTACTTC.

The rearrangement uses TRBV6-5 and TRBJ1-2; 12 bases fit TRBD1. The CDR3 consists of 14 residues. Germline trimming cut 7 bases from V and 5 bases from J; bases unmatched to any gene: 5. The germline V gene has CDR1 MNHEY and CDR2 SVGAGI. CDR3 protein: CASKEGQGAYGYTF. The CDR3 coding sequence is TGTGCCAGCAAAGAGGGACAGGGGGCGTATGGCTACACCTTC.

The V gene is TRBV6-2 or TRBV6-3, the J gene TRBJ1-2; 7 bases align to TRBD1. Germline-derived CDR1 and CDR2 are MNHEY and SVGEGT. The CDR3 has 17 amino acids. Losses at the gene ends were 2 bases for V and 1 base for J; bases not matched to a gene: 10. CDR3: CASSYEAGQAYNYGYTF. CDR3 nucleotides: TGTGCCAGCAGTTACGAGGCCGGACAGGCTTATAACTATGGCTACACCTTC.

This clone showed up just a few times. The chain employs TRBV9 and TRBJ2-5, with TRBD2 matching over 9 bases. The CDR3 covers 16 residues. The germline gives CDR1 SGDLS, CDR2 YYNGEE. Trimming at V came to 0 bases and at J to 2 bases, leaving 5 bases not matched to a gene. The CDR3 sequence: CASSVGASGTQETQYF. The CDR3 nucleotides are TGTGCCAGCAGCGTAGGGGCTAGCGGGACTCAAGAGACCCAGTACTTC.

As DNA, the CDR3 is TGTGCCAGCAGCCCCCGCGGCAGGGGGCTAGGAAACACCATATATTTT. This translates into CASSPRGRGLGNTIYF. The chain recombines TRBV3-1 (or the pseudogene TRBV3-2) with TRBJ1-3, with TRBD1 identical over 8 bases. The CDR3 totals 16 residues. CDR1 and CDR2 from the germline V gene are LGHDT and YNNKEL (reference sequence). Trimming cost V 4 bases and J 4 bases; bases outside gene matches: 9.

V gene TRBV5-4 combines with J gene TRBJ2-1; D possibly corresponds to TRBD2 (6 bases). Trimming removed 1 base at V and 6 bases at J, with 14 bases between. Germline lookup yields CDR1 SGHNT and CDR2 YYREEE (reference sequence). CDR3 length: 15 amino acids. CDR3: CASSLSGTEPNEQFF. Here the CDR3 DNA reads TGTGCCAGCAGCTTGAGTGGGACTGAACCCAATGAGCAGTTCTTC.

A few counts support this clone. This CDR3 is CASSPTGGAGQPQHF. The DNA of the CDR3 is TGCGCCAGCAGCCCTACGGGGGGCGCGGGTCAGCCCCAGCATTTT. The chain links TRBV5-1 to TRBJ1-5, with a possible D match to TRBD1 (6 bases). Germline V gives CDR1 SGHRS, CDR2 YFSETQ. Trimming took off 4 bases at V and 6 bases at J, with 17 bases between the two ends. The CDR3 has 15 amino acids.

The rearrangement links TRBV7-9 to TRBJ1-1, with 8 bases that match TRBD1. The trim removed 5 bases at V and 4 bases at J, leaving 9 bases unmatched. CDR3 size: 15 residues. Germline CDR1 reads SEHNR; CDR2 reads FQNEAQ (reference sequence). The DNA of the CDR3 is TGTGCCAGCAGCGGACTGGGACAGGTGGTCACTGAAGCTTTCTTT. Protein product: CASSGLGQVVTEAFF.

The J gene is TRBJ2-1, the V gene TRBV9, with TRBD2 identical over 8 bases. Germline trimming cut 0 bases from V and 0 bases from J; bases unmatched to any gene: 5. The CDR3 is 17 amino acids. CDR1 is SGDLS and CDR2 is YYNGEE in the germline V gene. CDR3 amino acids: CASSVGGSGNSYNEQFF. In DNA form, the CDR3 reads TGTGCCAGCAGCGTAGGTGGTAGCGGGAACTCCTACAATGAGCAGTTCTTC. The whole variable domain, filled in from reference TRBV9 and TRBJ2-1, reads DSGVTQTPKHLITATGQRVTLRCSPRSGDLSVYWYQQSLDQGLQFLIQYYNGEERAKGNILERFSAQQFPDLHSELNLSSLELGDSALYFCASSVGGSGNSYNEQFFGPGTRLTVL.

As to this clone: Other DNA sequences of this sample code for an identical CDR3. The gene calls are TRBV6-1 and TRBJ1-3; 7 nucleotides agree with TRBD1. The CDR3 sequence is 15 residues long. The germline gives CDR1 MNHNS, CDR2 SASEGT. V lost 3 bases, J lost 2 bases, and 4 bases stayed unmatched. The CDR3 region is CASSDTGVTGNTIYF. For the CDR3, the DNA is TGTGCCAGCAGTGATACAGGGGTCACTGGAAACACCATATATTTT.

This clone has only one observation. The chain couples TRBV3-1 (or the pseudogene TRBV3-2) to TRBJ1-2; TRBD1 might be the D (6 bases). With 1 base removed from V and 3 bases from J, the gap between germline ends came to 9 bases. The CDR3 runs 14 residues. CDR1 is LGHDT and CDR2 is YNNKEL in the germline V gene (reference sequence). This chain's CDR3 is CASSQGGGHYGYTF. The CDR3 DNA reads TGTGCCAGCAGCCAAGGGGGGGGGCACTATGGCTACACCTTC.

The chain couples TRBV6-6 to TRBJ2-1, with 9 bases identical to TRBD2. The CDR3 loop spans 15 amino acids. Germline assignment: CDR1 MNHNY and CDR2 SVGAGI (reference sequence). With V trimmed by 6 bases and J by 4 bases, 7 bases remained unmatched. CDR3 in amino acids: CASSPSGGQYNEQFF. The CDR3 nucleotides are TGTGCCAGCAGCCCCAGCGGGGGGCAATACAATGAGCAGTTCTTC.

This rearrangement joins TRBV6-4 to TRBJ1-1; 7 nucleotides line up with TRBD1. The CDR3 runs to 13 residues. The germline V gene has CDR1 MRHNA and CDR2 SNTAGT. The V and J ends lost 8 bases and 5 bases, in that order; junction bases with no gene match: 8. DNA of the CDR3: TGTGCCAGCTCTCAGACAGGGTCTACTGAAGCTTTCTTT. It translates to CASSQTGSTEAFF.

This chain links TRBV7-2 with TRBJ2-3; 15 bases align to TRBD2. The CDR3 is 16 amino acids. The V gene's germline CDR1 is SGHTA and CDR2 FQGNSA. The trim removed 5 bases at V and 1 base at J, leaving 1 base unmatched. This chain's CDR3 is CASSRTSGRGTDTQYF. The DNA of the CDR3 is TGTGCCAGCAGCCGGACTAGCGGGAGGGGCACAGATACGCAGTATTTT.

The chain's CDR3 is CASSSPGLASTNEQFF. CDR3 bases: TGCGCCAGCAGCTCGCCGGGACTAGCGTCGACCAATGAGCAGTTCTTC. V is TRBV5-1 and J is TRBJ2-1; 10 positions match TRBD2. The CDR3 totals 16 residues. Per germline, CDR1 SGHRS and CDR2 YFSETQ. Trimming removed 3 bases from V and 6 bases from J; junction bases left unmatched: 9.

V is TRBV27 and J is TRBJ2-5; a weak D match, TRBD1 (5 bases). V lost 10 bases and J 5 bases, leaving 14 bases between the germline ends. The CDR3 spans 12 residues. Looked up from germline, CDR1 is MNHEY and CDR2 is SMNVEV (reference sequence). The CDR3 sequence: CATGRVMETQYF. The CDR3, as DNA: TGTGCCACCGGCAGGGTAATGGAGACCCAGTACTTC.

The rearrangement uses TRBV5-8 and TRBJ1-3; maybe TRBD1 (5 bases). V shed 6 bases and J shed 2 bases, with 21 bases lying between them. The CDR3 runs 17 residues. Germline V gene sequence: CDR1 SGHTS, CDR2 YDEGEE. The CDR3 sequence: CASTAWSLGRAGNTIYF. The DNA of the CDR3 is TGTGCCAGCACAGCTTGGTCACTGGGCAGGGCTGGAAACACCATATATTTT.

CDR3 in amino acids: CASSLERDQPQHF. The DNA for the CDR3 is TGCGCCAGCAGCCTTGAGCGAGATCAGCCCCAGCATTTT. This chain joins TRBV4-1 and TRBJ1-5; D not resolved. Per the germline V gene, CDR1 is MGHRA and CDR2 is YSYEKL. V dropped 4 bases and J dropped 5 bases, with 9 bases sitting between them. The CDR3 length is 13 residues.

V is TRBV24-1 and J is TRBJ1-5; 9 bases map to TRBD1. Per germline, CDR1 KGHDR and CDR2 SFDVKD. This CDR3 region has 17 residues. Trimming removed 2 bases from V and 0 bases from J; junction bases left unmatched: 4. The CDR3 DNA reads as TGTGCCACCAGTGATTCCGGGACAGGGTATAGCAATCAGCCCCAGCATTTT. This sequence encodes CATSDSGTGYSNQPQHF.

V gene TRBV24-1 combines with J gene TRBJ1-2; 7 nucleotides align to TRBD1. Trimming at V came to 7 bases and at J to 5 bases, leaving 6 bases not matched to a gene. The germline gives CDR1 KGHDR, CDR2 SFDVKD. The CDR3 spans 13 residues. CDR3 sequence: CATRAPGQYGYTF. DNA for the CDR3: TGTGCCACCAGAGCCCCGGGACAGTATGGCTACACCTTC.

The V and J genes are TRBV25-1 and TRBJ2-2, with 8 bases identical to TRBD1. Germline-derived CDR1 and CDR2 are MGHDK and SYGVNS. The V segment lost 8 bases and the J segment 5 bases; nucleotides outside the gene matches: 7. The CDR3 is 14 amino acids. The CDR3 DNA is TGTGCCAGCGGAGACAGGGGAGGTACCGGGGAGCTGTTTTTT. It translates to CASGDRGGTGELFF.

The rearrangement uses TRBV7-2 and TRBJ2-1, with TRBD2 matching over 16 bases. Germline lookup yields CDR1 SGHTA and CDR2 FQGNSA. V shed 6 bases and J 7 bases; nucleotides not matched to a gene: 3. The CDR3 runs to 15 residues. Written as DNA, the CDR3 is TGTGCCAGCAGGGGACTAGCGGGGGGGCTGAATGAGCAGTTCTTC. This sequence encodes CASRGLAGGLNEQFF.

This clone came up a few times. This chain joins TRBV24-1 and TRBJ1-5; a weak D match, TRBD1 (5 bases). The CDR3 length is 15 residues. V lost 4 bases and J 5 bases, leaving 14 bases between the germline ends. CDR1 KGHDR and CDR2 SFDVKD come from the germline V gene. DNA of the CDR3: TGTGCCACCAGTGACACCAGGGAAATAGATCAGCCCCAGCATTTT. It encodes CATSDTREIDQPQHF.

This chain joins TRBV7-2 and TRBJ1-2; D is undetermined. Trimming took 5 bases from V and 2 from J, leaving 9 bases between them. This CDR3 spans 13 amino acids. Looked up from germline, CDR1 is SGHTA and CDR2 is FQGNSA. Here the CDR3 reads CASSRVPNYGYTF. The DNA of the CDR3 is TGTGCCAGCAGCCGAGTTCCAAACTATGGCTACACCTTC.